These 22 T cell receptor beta chains came from one sample sequenced in a study of regulatory T cells in long-lasting Graves disease (dated by TCRdb to the early 2020s). Library method: multiplex PCR. Sequencing was performed on an Illumina HiSeq 4000. CDR3 regions were amplified by Arm-PCR with iRepertoire HTBI primers to construct TCR beta libraries. The public reads were reanalyzed by TCRdb: fastp trimming at Q25, MiXCR alignment, in-frame beta chains only. CDR3 protein duplicates are merged, each entry listing the most common genes and DNA. The table for this sample lists about 660,000 distinct CDR3 sequences; about 32% of them were counted only once. Clones ranked in the top ten supply 40% to 55% of the sample. The time point label for this specimen denotes: persistent/refractory GD, antithyroid drugs over 5 years with positive TRAb. For both TCR sequencing and RNA sequencing, RNA was extracted from PBMCs in TRIzol.

This specimen was peripheral blood mononuclear cells (PBMCs), taken when the disease was refractory, from a patient treated with antithyroid drugs. These TCRs come from a female donor with Graves disease.

The chain employs TRBV6-2 or TRBV6-3 and TRBJ1-4; TRBD1 is a possible D gene (5 bases). Trimming left V 8 bases short and J 8 bases short, with 21 bases between. This CDR3 region has 15 residues. Germline CDR1 is MNHEY and CDR2 is SVGEGT. The CDR3 reads CASLATGTYREKLFF. The CDR3 DNA reads TGTGCCAGCCTCGCGACCGGGACTTATCGGGAAAAACTGTTTTTT.

The table lists this clonotype with a few counts. The CDR3 nucleotides read TGTGCCAGCAGGCGGACACACGGCTACACCTTC. Its protein is CASRRTHGYTF. The chain has TRBV12-3 or TRBV12-4 and TRBJ1-2, with D possibly TRBD1 on 5 matching bases. The CDR3 loop spans 11 amino acids. Trimming cost V 6 bases and J 8 bases, with 10 bases left between them.

This clonotype was picked up many times. The CDR3 loop is CASSGLETGEQYF. CDR3 coding DNA: TGTGCCAGCAGTGGTTTGGAGACAGGGGAGCAGTACTTC. The chain has TRBV6-1 and TRBJ2-7; 7 bases fit TRBD1. Germline lookup yields CDR1 MNHNS and CDR2 SASEGT. The CDR3 runs to 13 residues. With 4 bases clipped from V and 7 bases from J, the junction kept 7 bases outside the gene matches.

This clonotype showed up many times. The V gene is TRBV29-1, the J gene TRBJ2-7; perhaps TRBD1 as D (6 bases). CDR3 length: 12 residues. The germline gives CDR1 SQVTM, CDR2 ANQGSEA. With 4 bases removed from V and 5 bases from J, the gap between germline ends came to 12 bases. The CDR3 bases are TGCAGCGTTGGATCAGGGGTCGACGAGCAGTACTTC. Its translation: CSVGSGVDEQYF.

The J gene is TRBJ2-5, the V gene TRBV29-1; D unresolved. V was pared by 7 bases and J by 1 base, with 13 bases between. This CDR3 has 13 residues. The germline gives CDR1 SQVTM, CDR2 ANQGSEA. The CDR3 region is CSGVGGSQETQYF. CDR3 in DNA: TGCAGCGGAGTGGGCGGAAGCCAAGAGACCCAGTACTTC.

This clonotype showed up many times. This chain connects TRBV2 to TRBJ1-1; possible D gene TRBD1, 5 bases. Looked up from germline, CDR1 is SNHLY and CDR2 is FYNNEI. There are 21 residues in the CDR3. V was shortened by 0 bases and J by 1 base, with 27 bases between the two germline ends. CDR3 nucleotide sequence: TGTGCCAGCAGTGAAGCGCTTCTGATACAGGCGATAGGTGGAGGGAACACTGAAGCTTTCTTT. It is translated as CASSEALLIQAIGGGNTEAFF.

The chain recombines TRBV6-5 with TRBJ1-6; the D gene is possibly TRBD1 (6 bases). V dropped 0 bases and J dropped 4 bases, with 16 bases sitting between them. CDR1 is MNHEY, CDR2 SVGAGI, per germline. This CDR3 is 18 amino acids long. This CDR3 reads CASSYSRGASPYNSPLHF. CDR3 bases: TGTGCCAGCAGTTACTCGCGGGGGGCCTCGCCTTATAATTCACCCCTCCACTTT.

The rearrangement uses TRBV5-6 and TRBJ1-1, with D unclear. Trimming took 2 bases from V and 4 from J, leaving 6 bases between them. CDR1 is SGHDT and CDR2 is YYEEEE in the germline V gene. This CDR3 comprises 12 residues. CDR3 sequence (DNA): TGTGCCAGCAGCTTTACCACCACTGAAGCTTTCTTT. This translates into CASSFTTTEAFF. The variable domain in full, with the rest retrieved from reference TRBV5-6 and TRBJ1-1, is DAGVTQSPTHLIKTRGQQVTLRCSPKSGHDTVSWYQQALGQGPQFIFQYYEEEERQRGNFPDRFSGHQFPNYSSELNVNALLLGDSALYLCASSFTTTEAFFGQGTRLTVV.

This chain links TRBV6-2 or TRBV6-3 with TRBJ1-1; D remains ambiguous. Germline assignment: CDR1 MNHEY and CDR2 SVGEGT. This CDR3 contains 15 residues. Trimming removed 0 bases at V and 4 bases at J, with 12 bases between. CDR3 sequence reads: CASSYSTRGSTEAFF. The CDR3 nucleotides are TGTGCCAGCAGTTACTCGACGAGAGGAAGCACTGAAGCTTTCTTT.

The chain recombines TRBV9 with TRBJ1-2; TRBD1 might be the D (6 bases). Germline values: CDR1 SGDLS, CDR2 YYNGEE. V lost 3 bases, J lost 7 bases, and 19 bases lay in between. The CDR3 spans 15 residues. The CDR3 bases are TGTGCCAGCAGCGCACGGGGGCCGCGGCCAGGTGGCTACACCTTC. Translated: CASSARGPRPGGYTF.

The chain combines TRBV6-9 with TRBJ2-2, with TRBD2 matching over 7 bases. Trimming took 3 bases from V and 2 from J; bases not matched to a gene: 9. This CDR3 has 17 residues. Per germline, CDR1 MNHGY and CDR2 SVAAGI. CDR3 sequence reads: CASSYSGLAVNTGELFF. In DNA, the CDR3 is TGTGCCAGCAGTTACTCAGGCCTAGCGGTCAACACCGGGGAGCTGTTTTTT.

This clonotype was observed many times. The chain uses TRBV27 and TRBJ1-2, with TRBD1 identical over 9 bases. V lost 7 bases, J lost 2 bases, and 2 bases stayed unmatched. CDR3 length equals 13 residues. Germline assignment: CDR1 MNHEY and CDR2 SMNVEV (reference sequence). The chain's CDR3 is CASTGTGNYGYTF. The DNA for the CDR3 is TGTGCCAGCACTGGGACAGGGAACTATGGCTACACCTTC.

The genes are TRBV27 and TRBJ1-5; TRBD1 is a possible D gene (6 bases). The CDR3 covers 16 residues. V dropped 6 bases and J dropped 5 bases, with 20 bases sitting between them. The germline V gene encodes CDR1 MNHEY and CDR2 SMNVEV (reference sequence). The CDR3 reads CASRFTGHQGDQPQHF. The CDR3 DNA reads TGTGCCAGCAGATTTACGGGACACCAAGGAGATCAGCCCCAGCATTTT.

J is TRBJ2-5 and V is TRBV20-1; no clear D gene. Trimming removed 2 bases from V and 2 bases from J, with 3 bases in between. The germline V gene encodes CDR1 DFQATT and CDR2 SNEGSKA (reference sequence). This CDR3 has 11 residues. CDR3 region: CSARRQETQYF. The DNA of the CDR3 is TGCAGTGCTAGAAGACAAGAGACCCAGTACTTC.

This clonotype came up a few times. The chain has TRBV7-2 and TRBJ1-6; 9 bases line up with TRBD1. Germline V lookup: CDR1 SGHTA, CDR2 FQGNSA. This CDR3 is built from 15 residues. Trimming at V came to 7 bases and at J to 9 bases, leaving 10 bases not matched to a gene. The CDR3 DNA reads as TGTGCCAGCACCCGGGACAGGGTTGTTTCTTCACCCCTCCACTTT. Residues: CASTRDRVVSSPLHF.

The V and J genes are TRBV7-9 and TRBJ1-4; D perhaps matches TRBD1 (5 bases). The CDR3 extends over 13 amino acids. V lost 8 bases and J 3 bases, leaving 10 bases between the germline ends. Germline CDR1 SEHNR, CDR2 FQNEAQ (reference sequence). The CDR3 DNA reads TGTGCCAGCTCGAGGGGTTCTAATGAAAAACTGTTTTTT. It codes for CASSRGSNEKLFF. Filled out from reference TRBV7-9 and TRBJ1-4, the complete variable domain reads DTGVSQNPRHKITKRGQNVTFRCDPISEHNRLYWYRQTLGQGPEFLTYFQNEAQLEKSRLLSDRFSAERPKGSFSTLEIQRTEQGDSAMYLCASSRGSNEKLFFGSGTQLSVL.

In this sample, this clonotype turned up a few times. The rearrangement links TRBV12-3 or TRBV12-4 to TRBJ2-7; possibly TRBD2 for D (5 bases). Trimming shortened V by 4 bases and J by 2 bases, and 12 bases separated the two germline ends. This CDR3 has 14 amino acids. The DNA of the CDR3 is TGTGCCAGCAGTTACGCCGGGGTAACCTACGAGCAGTACTTC. Protein product: CASSYAGVTYEQYF.

The V and J genes are TRBV27 and TRBJ2-7; unclear D gene. Between the trimmed V and J ends, which lost 2 bases and 3 bases, there was a span of 11 bases. Per germline, CDR1 MNHEY and CDR2 SMNVEV (reference sequence). This CDR3 has 14 amino acids. Here the CDR3 reads CASSLKGWGYEQYF. The CDR3 coding sequence is TGTGCCAGCAGTTTAAAAGGGTGGGGCTACGAGCAGTACTTC.

V usage is TRBV2 and J usage is TRBJ1-5; D gene ambiguous. CDR3 size: 13 residues. Trimming cost V 5 bases and J 3 bases, with 8 bases left between them. The V gene's germline CDR1 is SNHLY and CDR2 FYNNEI. CDR3: CASSRPFNQPQHF. CDR3 nucleotide sequence: TGTGCCAGCAGTAGGCCTTTCAATCAGCCCCAGCATTTT. Full variable domain (remainder filled in from reference TRBV2 and TRBJ1-5): EPEVTQTPSHQVTQMGQEVILRCVPISNHLYFYWYRQILGQKVEFLVSFYNNEISEKSEIFDDQFSVERPDGSNFTLKIRSTKLEDSAMYFCASSRPFNQPQHFGDGTRLSIL.

The chain employs TRBV2 and TRBJ1-5; D call uncertain. The V gene's germline CDR1 is SNHLY and CDR2 FYNNEI. This CDR3 contains 12 residues. With 10 bases removed from V and 13 bases from J, the gap between germline ends came to 20 bases. CDR3 sequence: CATKGLQAVQHF. Written as DNA, the CDR3 is TGTGCCACCAAGGGTCTACAAGCCGTTCAGCATTTT.

The CDR3 sequence: CASSFWVSGDTEAFF. CDR3 nucleotides: TGTGCCAGCAGTTTTTGGGTTTCAGGGGATACTGAAGCTTTCTTT. The chain has TRBV28 and TRBJ1-1, with a weak D call TRBD1 (6 bases). Germline-derived CDR1 and CDR2 are MDHEN and SYDVKM. The CDR3 has 15 residues. Trimming took 3 bases from V and 5 from J, leaving 16 bases between them.

The gene calls are TRBV15 and TRBJ2-5; 11 bases match TRBD2. Germline V gene data show CDR1 as LNHNV and CDR2 as YYDKDF (reference sequence). CDR3 length equals 16 residues. V trimming: 2 bases; J trimming: 5 bases; junction bases outside the gene matches: 7. CDR3 amino acids: CATSRISGRAGETQYF. CDR3 nucleotide sequence: TGTGCCACCAGCAGAATTAGCGGGAGGGCCGGGGAGACCCAGTACTTC.